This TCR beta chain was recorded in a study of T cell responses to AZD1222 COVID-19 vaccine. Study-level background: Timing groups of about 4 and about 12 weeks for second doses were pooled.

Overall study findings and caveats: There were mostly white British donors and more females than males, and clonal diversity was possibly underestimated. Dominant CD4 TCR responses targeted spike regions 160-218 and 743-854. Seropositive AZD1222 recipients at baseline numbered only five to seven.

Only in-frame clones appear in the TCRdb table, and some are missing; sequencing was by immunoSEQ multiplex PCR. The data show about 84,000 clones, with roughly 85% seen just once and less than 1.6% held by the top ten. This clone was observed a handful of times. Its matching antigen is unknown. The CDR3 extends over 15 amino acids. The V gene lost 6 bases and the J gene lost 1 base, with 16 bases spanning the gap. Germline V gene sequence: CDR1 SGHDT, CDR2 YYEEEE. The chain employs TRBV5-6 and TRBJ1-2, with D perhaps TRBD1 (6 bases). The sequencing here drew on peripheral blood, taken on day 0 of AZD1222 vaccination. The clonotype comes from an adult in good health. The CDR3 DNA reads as TGTGCCAGCACCCGCGGGGGGGGCGGTAACTATGGCTACACCTTC. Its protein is CASTRGGGGNYGYTF. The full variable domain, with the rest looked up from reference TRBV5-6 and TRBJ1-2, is DAGVTQSPTHLIKTRGQQVTLRCSPKSGHDTVSWYQQALGQGPQFIFQYYEEEERQRGNFPDRFSGHQFPNYSSELNVNALLLGDSALYLCASTRGGGGNYGYTFGSGTRLTVV.